A selection of T cell receptor beta chains follows, all from one sample in a study of siplizumab effects on memory and regulatory T cells. The protocol was immunoSEQ multiplex PCR, while the TCRdb copy is restricted to in-frame clones and leaves out a portion. This table has roughly 92,000 clones, around 94% appearing once. The specimen sequenced was non-Treg CD4+ T cells sorted from blood. The receptor source for this set is a human donor in good health. Each CDR3 is given with its conserved first and last residue. Fields, in order: clone size, V gene, D gene, J gene, CDR3 DNA, CDR3 protein. D genes are given only for firm matches. The size field is filled for only some rows; it gives once, few, many or a size class.

>NA|TRBV28|NA|TRBJ1-4
TGTGCCAGCAAGGGGGGCACTAATGAAAAACTGTTTTTT
CASKGGTNEKLFF
>once|TRBV7-9|NA|TRBJ1-1
TGTGCCAGCAGCTACAGGGATATAAGCACTGAAGCTTTCTTT
CASSYRDISTEAFF
>NA|TRBV7-9|TRBD2|TRBJ2-7
TGTGCCAGCAGCTTAAGGTCTAGCGGGATGTCCCTCTACGAGCAGTACTTC
CASSLRSSGMSLYEQYF
>NA|TRBV7-9|TRBD2|TRBJ2-3
TGTGCCAGCAGCTTAGGTGCACTAGCGGGAGCCACAGATACGCAGTATTTT
CASSLGALAGATDTQYF
>NA|TRBV29-1|NA|TRBJ1-1
TGCAGCGTCACGGGACTTTTGAACACTGAAGCTTTCTTT
CSVTGLLNTEAFF
>NA|TRBV5-1|TRBD2|TRBJ2-5
TGCGCCAGCAGCCCATTGACTAGCGGGAGGGCGGAGACCCAGTACTTC
CASSPLTSGRAETQYF
>NA|TRBV27|NA|TRBJ1-5
TGTGCCAGCAGTTTAAGGGGTATGTATAGCAATCAGCCCCAGCATTTT
CASSLRGMYSNQPQHF
>NA|TRBV7-9|NA|TRBJ1-5
TGTGCCAGCAGCCCAGCCGGTCCTCAGCCCCAGCATTTT
CASSPAGPQPQHF
>NA|TRBV12-5|TRBD1|TRBJ2-7
TGTGCTAGTGGTTTGTCCGGGACAGGGCCCTACGAGCAGTACTTC
CASGLSGTGPYEQYF
>NA|TRBV28|TRBD2|TRBJ2-1
TGTGCCAGCCCCGACCCCCAGCGGGGGGGAAAAGAGAGCTCCTACAATGAGCAGTTCTTC
CASPDPQRGGKESSYNEQFF
>once|TRBV4-1|TRBD1|TRBJ2-2
TGCGCCAGCAGCCCCTTTGGGGACAGGGCGACCGGGGAGCTGTTTTTT
CASSPFGDRATGELFF
>NA|TRBV11-3|NA|TRBJ2-3
TGTGCCAGCAGCTTTGGCCGGAGCACAGATACGCAGTATTTT
CASSFGRSTDTQYF
>once|TRBV2|NA|TRBJ1-4
TGTGCCAGCAGTGATAAGGGACGTAAGAACGAAAAACTGTTTTTT
CASSDKGRKNEKLFF
>NA|TRBV7-6|TRBD2|TRBJ2-1
TGTGCCAGCCAAAGAGCGGGAGGGTCGCATGAGCAGTTCTTC
CASQRAGGSHEQFF
>NA|TRBV18|NA|TRBJ2-5
TGTGCCAGCTCACCAAGGCCCGGGGGAGAGACCCAGTACTTC
CASSPRPGGETQYF
>NA|TRBV5-4|NA|TRBJ2-6
TGTGCCAGCAACGCCGGGACGCCTGGGGCCAACGTCCTGACTTTC
CASNAGTPGANVLTF